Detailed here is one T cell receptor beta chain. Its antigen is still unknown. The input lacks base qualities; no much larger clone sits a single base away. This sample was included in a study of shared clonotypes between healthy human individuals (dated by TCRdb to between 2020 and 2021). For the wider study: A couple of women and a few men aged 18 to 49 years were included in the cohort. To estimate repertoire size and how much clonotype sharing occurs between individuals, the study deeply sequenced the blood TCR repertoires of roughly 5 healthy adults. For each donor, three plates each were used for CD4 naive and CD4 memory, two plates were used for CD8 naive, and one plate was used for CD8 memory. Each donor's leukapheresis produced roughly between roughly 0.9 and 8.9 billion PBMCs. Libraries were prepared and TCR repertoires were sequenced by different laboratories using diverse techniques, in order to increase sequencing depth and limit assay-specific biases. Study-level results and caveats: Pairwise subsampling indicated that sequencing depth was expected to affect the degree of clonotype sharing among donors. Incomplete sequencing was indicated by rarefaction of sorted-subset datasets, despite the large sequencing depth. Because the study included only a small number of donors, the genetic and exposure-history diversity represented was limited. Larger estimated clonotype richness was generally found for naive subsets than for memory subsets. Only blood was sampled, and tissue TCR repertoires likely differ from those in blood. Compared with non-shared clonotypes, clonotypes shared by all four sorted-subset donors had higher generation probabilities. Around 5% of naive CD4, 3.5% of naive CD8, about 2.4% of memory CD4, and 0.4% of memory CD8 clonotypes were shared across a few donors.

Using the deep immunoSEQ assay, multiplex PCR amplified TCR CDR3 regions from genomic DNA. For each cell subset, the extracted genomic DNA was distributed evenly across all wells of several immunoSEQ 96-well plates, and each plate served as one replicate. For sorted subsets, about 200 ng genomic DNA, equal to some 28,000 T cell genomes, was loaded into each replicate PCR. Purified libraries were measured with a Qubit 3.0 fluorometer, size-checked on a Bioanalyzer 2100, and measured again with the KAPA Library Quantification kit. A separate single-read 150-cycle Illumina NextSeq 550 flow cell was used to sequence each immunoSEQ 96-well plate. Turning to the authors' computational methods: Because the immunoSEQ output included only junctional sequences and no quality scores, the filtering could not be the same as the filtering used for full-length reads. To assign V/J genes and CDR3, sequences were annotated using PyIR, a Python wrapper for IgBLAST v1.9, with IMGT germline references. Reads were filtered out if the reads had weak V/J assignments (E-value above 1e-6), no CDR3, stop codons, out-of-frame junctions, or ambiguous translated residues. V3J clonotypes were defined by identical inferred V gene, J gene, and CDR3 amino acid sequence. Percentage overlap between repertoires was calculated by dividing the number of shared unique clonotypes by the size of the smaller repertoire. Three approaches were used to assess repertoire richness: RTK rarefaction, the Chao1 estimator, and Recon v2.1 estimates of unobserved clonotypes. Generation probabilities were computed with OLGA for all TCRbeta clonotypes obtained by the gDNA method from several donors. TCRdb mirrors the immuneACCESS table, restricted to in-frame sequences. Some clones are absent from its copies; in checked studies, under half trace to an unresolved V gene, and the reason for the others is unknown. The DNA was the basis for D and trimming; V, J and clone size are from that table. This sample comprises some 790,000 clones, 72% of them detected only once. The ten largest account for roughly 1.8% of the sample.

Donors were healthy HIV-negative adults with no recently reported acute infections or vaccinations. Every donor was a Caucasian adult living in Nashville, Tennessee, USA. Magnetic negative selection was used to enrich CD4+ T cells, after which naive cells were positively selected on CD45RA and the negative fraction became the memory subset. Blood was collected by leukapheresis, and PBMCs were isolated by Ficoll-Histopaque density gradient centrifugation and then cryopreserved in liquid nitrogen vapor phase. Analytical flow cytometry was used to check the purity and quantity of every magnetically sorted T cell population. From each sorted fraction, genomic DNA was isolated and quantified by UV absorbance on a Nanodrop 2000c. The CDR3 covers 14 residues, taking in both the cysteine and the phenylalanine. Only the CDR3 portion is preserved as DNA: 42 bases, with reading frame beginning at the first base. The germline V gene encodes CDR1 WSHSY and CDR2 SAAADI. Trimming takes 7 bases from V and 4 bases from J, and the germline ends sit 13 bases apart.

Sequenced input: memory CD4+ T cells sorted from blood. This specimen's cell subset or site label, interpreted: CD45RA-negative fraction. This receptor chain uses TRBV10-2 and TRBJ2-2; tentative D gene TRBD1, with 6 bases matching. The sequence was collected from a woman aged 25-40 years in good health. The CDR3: CASISNRVTGELFF. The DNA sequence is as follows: TGCGCCAGCATCTCAAACAGGGTCACCGGGGAGCTGTTTTTT.